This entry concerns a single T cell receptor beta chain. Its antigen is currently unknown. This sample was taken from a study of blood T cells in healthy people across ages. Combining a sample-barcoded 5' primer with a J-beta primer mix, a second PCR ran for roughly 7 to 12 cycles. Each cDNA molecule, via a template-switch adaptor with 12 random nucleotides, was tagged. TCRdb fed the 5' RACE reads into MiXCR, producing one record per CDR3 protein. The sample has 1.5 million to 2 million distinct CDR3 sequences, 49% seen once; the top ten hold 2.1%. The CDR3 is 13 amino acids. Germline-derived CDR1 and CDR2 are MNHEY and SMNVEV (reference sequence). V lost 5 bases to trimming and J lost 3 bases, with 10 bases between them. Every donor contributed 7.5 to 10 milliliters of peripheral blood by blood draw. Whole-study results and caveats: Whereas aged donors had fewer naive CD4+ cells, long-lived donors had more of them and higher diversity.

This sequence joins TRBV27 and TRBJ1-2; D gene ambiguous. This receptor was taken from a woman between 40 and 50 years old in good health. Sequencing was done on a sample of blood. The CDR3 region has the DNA TGTGCCAGCAGTGGATCAGGAGACTATGGCTACACCTTC. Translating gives CASSGSGDYGYTF.